The 27 T cell receptor beta chains presented below share a single source sample, sequenced in a study of blood T cell repertoires in COVID-19. TCRdb's copy holds only in-frame clones and misses some; the assay was immunoSEQ multiplex PCR. Found here are over 70,000 clones, approximately 90% of them singletons; the top ten hold just over 2.5%. The sequenced material came from peripheral blood. The receptors originated from a man aged 50-60 years with COVID-19, enrolled during active disease.

This chain uses TRBV27 with TRBJ2-3; D gene uncertain. CDR1 MNHEY and CDR2 SMNVEV come from the germline V gene (reference sequence). V lost 4 bases and J lost 0, with 8 bases in between. CDR3 length equals 14 residues. The CDR3, as DNA: TGTGCCAGCAGTTCGAGAACCAGCACAGATACGCAGTATTTT. Amino acids: CASSSRTSTDTQYF.

This sequence joins TRBV9 and TRBJ2-1; 14 bases are a match to TRBD2. The trim removed 3 bases at V and 3 bases at J, leaving 14 bases unmatched. The CDR3 consists of 20 residues. Germline lookup yields CDR1 SGDLS and CDR2 YYNGEE. The CDR3 bases are TGTGCCAGCAGCGACCCCCGCGCCGGGACTAGCGGGAGCGTCTACAATGAGCAGTTCTTC. It yields the protein CASSDPRAGTSGSVYNEQFF.

J is TRBJ2-3 and V is TRBV27; 9 bases match TRBD2. The CDR3 consists of 15 residues. The V gene's germline CDR1 is MNHEY and CDR2 SMNVEV (reference sequence). V lost 2 bases and J lost 4; bases outside the gene matches: 4. The CDR3 DNA follows: TGTGCCAGCAGTTTACTAGCGGGACCCGCAGATACGCAGTATTTT. This translates into CASSLLAGPADTQYF.

The gene calls are TRBV6-6 and TRBJ2-7, with D perhaps matching TRBD2 (5 bases). CDR3 length: 11 residues. CDR1 and CDR2 from the germline V gene are MNHNY and SVGAGI (reference sequence). The V end lost 6 bases, the J end lost 5 bases, and 8 bases lay between the germline ends. CDR3 sequence: CASSGNDEQYF. In DNA form, the CDR3 reads TGTGCCAGCAGCGGGAACGACGAGCAGTACTTC.

The chain recombines TRBV29-1 with TRBJ2-5; D not certain. The CDR3 runs 13 residues. The V and J ends lost 5 bases and 2 bases respectively, with 12 bases between them. From germline, CDR1 is SQVTM and CDR2 ANQGSEA. The CDR3 reads CSVQGPDQETQYF. Here the CDR3 DNA reads TGCAGCGTTCAAGGTCCAGATCAAGAGACCCAGTACTTC.

The V and J genes are TRBV21-1 and TRBJ2-1; TRBD2 is the table's D call and was not checked against the DNA. TRBV21-1 is given as a pseudogene. This CDR3 region has 13 residues. CDR3 in DNA: TGTGCCAGCCTAACTAGCGGGAGGTCTCGGCAGTTCTTC. Translated: CASLTSGRSRQFF.

This sequence joins TRBV28 and TRBJ1-4, with TRBD1 matching over 7 bases. J lost 8 bases, V lost 4 bases, and 1 base had no gene match. Germline-derived CDR1 and CDR2 are MDHEN and SYDVKM. CDR3 length equals 12 residues. CDR3 nucleotide sequence: TGTGCCAGCAGTTCGGACAGGGAAAAACTGTTTTTT. This sequence encodes CASSSDREKLFF.

The chain employs TRBV4-2 and TRBJ2-3; D is unclear. The CDR3 is made up of 13 amino acids. The V end lost 4 bases, the J end lost 6 bases, and 11 bases lay between the germline ends. Germline loops: CDR1 LGHNA, CDR2 YNFKEQ. The CDR3 here is CASSLSTRDTQYF. The CDR3 DNA reads TGTGCCAGCAGCCTCTCTACTCGGGATACGCAGTATTTT.

V gene TRBV24-1 combines with J gene TRBJ2-2; 7 bases agree with TRBD1. This CDR3 is 14 amino acids long. The junction had 1 base not matched to a gene; V was cut back by 1 base and J by 6 bases. Germline CDR1 reads KGHDR; CDR2 reads SFDVKD. Here the CDR3 reads CATSDLQGSGELFF. CDR3 coding DNA: TGTGCCACCAGTGATTTACAGGGGTCCGGGGAGCTGTTTTTT.

The chain carries TRBV27 and TRBJ1-2, with D possibly matching TRBD1 (6 bases). With 2 bases removed from V and 5 bases from J, the gap between germline ends came to 15 bases. The CDR3 extends over 15 amino acids. CDR1 is MNHEY, CDR2 SMNVEV, per germline (reference sequence). The CDR3 DNA reads as TGTGCCAGCAGTTTAGGACAGCCCCAGGGGTATGGCTACACCTTC. Translation gives CASSLGQPQGYGYTF.

The V call is TRBV13, the J call TRBJ2-5, with unresolved D. CDR1 is PRHDT, CDR2 FYEKMQ, per germline (reference sequence). The length of the CDR3 is 14 residues. Trimming cost V 2 bases and J 2 bases, with 9 bases left between them. CDR3 DNA sequence: TGTGCCAGCAGCTTAAATCATCAGCAAGAGACCCAGTACTTC. Its protein is CASSLNHQQETQYF.

The chain uses TRBV13 and TRBJ2-1; 12 positions agree with TRBD2. This CDR3 spans 14 amino acids. V lost 5 bases, J lost 10 bases, and 6 bases stayed unmatched. Germline CDR1 is PRHDT and CDR2 is FYEKMQ (reference sequence). The CDR3 region is CASSRLAGVKEQFF. CDR3 in DNA: TGTGCCAGCAGCCGACTAGCGGGAGTTAAGGAGCAGTTCTTC.

The gene calls are TRBV6-2 or TRBV6-3 and TRBJ2-7, with 11 bases matching TRBD2. The CDR3 contains 15 residues. The V segment lost 4 bases and the J segment 4 bases; nucleotides outside the gene matches: 6. Per the germline V gene, CDR1 is MNHEY and CDR2 is SVGEGT. The CDR3 DNA is TGTGCCAGCAGTTCCGGGACTAGCGGACGATACGAGCAGTACTTC. Translating gives CASSSGTSGRYEQYF.

The J gene is TRBJ1-1, the V gene TRBV11-2, with 9 bases aligning to TRBD1. The CDR3 loop spans 15 amino acids. Per the germline V gene, CDR1 is SGHAT and CDR2 is FQNNGV. V trimming: 5 bases; J trimming: 4 bases; junction bases outside the gene matches: 8. CDR3 sequence (DNA): TGTGCCAGCAGCCCCTATGGGACAGGGATCACTGAAGCTTTCTTT. It codes for CASSPYGTGITEAFF.

The table lists this clone with a few counts. The chain combines TRBV2 with TRBJ1-1; unclear D gene. CDR1 is SNHLY, CDR2 FYNNEI, per germline. Deletions cut 8 bases from V and 1 base from J, with 8 bases between. The CDR3 consists of 12 residues. For the CDR3, the DNA is TGTGCCAGCCAAAACACGAACACTGAAGCTTTCTTT. It codes for CASQNTNTEAFF. The full variable domain, its missing parts supplied by reference TRBV2 and TRBJ1-1, is EPEVTQTPSHQVTQMGQEVILRCVPISNHLYFYWYRQILGQKVEFLVSFYNNEISEKSEIFDDQFSVERPDGSNFTLKIRSTKLEDSAMYFCASQNTNTEAFFGQGTRLTVV.

V gene TRBV4-1 combines with J gene TRBJ2-7, with 11 bases fitting TRBD2. Trimming removed 0 bases from V and 2 bases from J; junction bases left unmatched: 9. Germline V gene data show CDR1 as MGHRA and CDR2 as YSYEKL. This CDR3 contains 18 residues. CDR3 loop: CASSQDITSGSGAYEQYF. DNA for the CDR3: TGCGCCAGCAGCCAAGATATAACTAGCGGGAGTGGGGCCTACGAGCAGTACTTC.

The chain carries TRBV5-6 and TRBJ1-1; TRBD1 is a possible D gene (6 bases). The V gene lost 0 bases and the J gene lost 4 bases, with 13 bases spanning the gap. CDR1 SGHDT and CDR2 YYEEEE come from the germline V gene. This CDR3 comprises 15 residues. CDR3 DNA: TGTGCCAGCAGCTTGGGTGGGGGCCGGGGCACTGAAGCTTTCTTT. This translates into CASSLGGGRGTEAFF.

V is TRBV6-5 and J is TRBJ2-7, with D hard to call. V was clipped by 2 bases and J by 2 bases, with 4 bases between them. CDR1 MNHEY and CDR2 SVGAGI come from the germline V gene. The CDR3 has 12 amino acids. CDR3 loop: CASSYRAYEQYV. The DNA for the CDR3 is TGTGCCAGCAGTTACAGAGCCTACGAGCAGTACGTC.

This clone has a single count. This rearrangement joins TRBV27 to TRBJ2-7, with D perhaps matching TRBD2 (7 bases). Per germline, CDR1 MNHEY and CDR2 SMNVEV (reference sequence). The CDR3 consists of 14 residues. Trimming took 7 bases from V and 0 from J, leaving 13 bases between them. The CDR3 is CASKRGGSSYEQYV. The DNA for the CDR3 is TGTGCCAGCAAAAGGGGGGGGAGCTCCTACGAGCAGTACGTC.

This clone was seen a single time. This chain links TRBV12-3 or TRBV12-4 with TRBJ1-5; D perhaps matches TRBD1 (6 bases). The CDR3 extends over 13 amino acids. The V end lost 6 bases, the J end lost 4 bases, and 10 bases lay between the germline ends. The DNA for the CDR3 is TGTGCCAGCAGCCCCAGGGGAAATCAGCCCCAGCATTTT. It specifies CASSPRGNQPQHF.

The CDR3 sequence is CATSESFNIQYF. The CDR3 DNA reads TGTGCCACCAGTGAGTCCTTCAACATTCAGTACTTC. V gene TRBV24-1 combines with J gene TRBJ2-4; D is ambiguous. CDR3 length: 12 residues. Trimming shortened V by 4 bases and J by 7 bases, and 7 bases separated the two germline ends. Germline CDR1 KGHDR, CDR2 SFDVKD.

The genes are TRBV6-2 or TRBV6-3 and TRBJ2-3, with no clear D. The CDR3 loop spans 12 amino acids. Germline CDR1 and CDR2: MNHEY and SVGEGT. V lost 5 bases to trimming and J lost 5 bases, with 8 bases between them. Here the CDR3 reads CASSPSLDTQYF. The CDR3 DNA reads TGTGCCAGCAGTCCGAGTTTAGATACGCAGTATTTT.

The CDR3 region has the DNA TGTGCCTGTAGGTTAGCAGGAGGAGAAAAACTGTTTTTT. Its protein product is CACRLAGGEKLFF. The rearrangement uses TRBV30 and TRBJ1-4; unclear D gene. This CDR3 is built from 13 residues. V was shortened by 6 bases and J by 8 bases, with 16 bases between the two germline ends. Germline V CDR1 and CDR2: GTSNPN, SVGIG (reference sequence).

The rearrangement joins TRBV28 to TRBJ2-1, with D possibly matching TRBD1 (5 bases). Deletions cut 3 bases from V and 5 bases from J, with 14 bases between. The CDR3 has 15 amino acids. The V gene's germline CDR1 is MDHEN and CDR2 SYDVKM. DNA of the CDR3: TGTGCCAGCAGTTTGACAGAGCCTGAACACAATGAGCAGTTCTTC. Translated, it gives CASSLTEPEHNEQFF.

This chain connects TRBV2 to TRBJ2-4, with D perhaps matching TRBD1 (5 bases). Trimming removed 6 bases at V and 1 base at J, with 13 bases between. The CDR3 sequence is 15 residues long. Germline V gene lookup returns CDR1 SNHLY and CDR2 FYNNEI. For the CDR3, the DNA is TGTGCCAGCAGGCCAGGGAATAGCGCCAAAAACATTCAGTACTTC. It yields the protein CASRPGNSAKNIQYF. Filled out from reference TRBV2 and TRBJ2-4, the complete variable domain reads EPEVTQTPSHQVTQMGQEVILRCVPISNHLYFYWYRQILGQKVEFLVSFYNNEISEKSEIFDDQFSVERPDGSNFTLKIRSTKLEDSAMYFCASRPGNSAKNIQYFGAGTRLSVL.

The V call is TRBV24-1, the J call TRBJ2-3; 8 nucleotides agree with TRBD1. V was pared by 4 bases and J by 0 bases, with 5 bases of the junction left unmatched. CDR3 length equals 16 residues. The germline V gene encodes CDR1 KGHDR and CDR2 SFDVKD. The CDR3, as DNA: TGTGCCACCAGTGACCCCCAGGGGGCAAGCACAGATACGCAGTATTTT. Its translation: CATSDPQGASTDTQYF.

The chain has TRBV9 and TRBJ2-1, with TRBD1 as a possible D gene (6 bases). The germline V and J ends were trimmed by 3 bases and 6 bases, with 16 bases remaining between them. CDR1 is SGDLS and CDR2 is YYNGEE in the germline V gene. This CDR3 has 15 residues. DNA for the CDR3: TGTGCCAGCAGCGGACCGGGACACGTACCCAATGAGCAGTTCTTC. It yields the protein CASSGPGHVPNEQFF.